This is a list of T cell receptor beta chains from one sample in a study of cytomegalovirus exposure and HLA in healthy donors. Profiling relied on immunoSEQ multiplex PCR, and the TCRdb table lists in-frame clones only, not all of them. The sample lists approximately 150,000 clones; around 81% were seen once. Sequenced material: PBMCs. These receptors came from a woman aged 45-65 years in good health and CMV-seronegative. Each CDR3 is given with its conserved first and last residue. The D gene is left open where the match is weak. Clone size appears in some rows only: once, few, many, or a class for an expanded clone.

>NA|TRBJ1-2|TRBD1|TRBV2
TGTGCCAGCAGTGGGGGTCTGGACAGGGGACGAGGCTACACCTTC
CASSGGLDRGRGYTF
>NA|TRBJ2-1|TRBD2|TRBV19
TGTGCCAGTAGTACTACAGCGGGAGGGTACAATGAGCAGTTCTTC
CASSTTAGGYNEQFF
>once|TRBJ2-5|TRBD2|TRBV5-1
TGCGCCAGCAGCTGGACTCTCCGGACTAGCGGAAACCAAGAGACCCAGTACTTC
CASSWTLRTSGNQETQYF
>NA|TRBJ2-7|TRBD1|TRBV5-6
TGTGCCAGCAGCTACCCGACAGGGAGTTTCTACGAGCAGTACTTC
CASSYPTGSFYEQYF
>NA|TRBJ1-1|NA|TRBV7-9
TGTGCCAGCAGCCCGGATCGGGGGGATAGGGCTGAAGCTTTCTTT
CASSPDRGDRAEAFF
>NA|TRBJ1-2|NA|TRBV10-3
TGTGCCATCAGTGAATGGGAGTCGGGCTACACCTTC
CAISEWESGYTF
>few|TRBJ2-3|TRBD2|TRBV25-1
TGTGCCAGCAGTGCCCGAGCTAGCGGGGGTAGCACAGATACGCAGTATTTT
CASSARASGGSTDTQYF
>NA|TRBJ2-7|NA|TRBV4-3
TGCGCCAGCAGCCACCTTGGGGGCCAGCCCTACGAGCAGTACTTC
CASSHLGGQPYEQYF
>NA|TRBJ1-1|NA|TRBV18
TGTGCCAGCTCACCACTAGCACAGGGAGCTCGAACTGAAGCTTTCTTT
CASSPLAQGARTEAFF
>few|TRBJ2-5|TRBD2|TRBV25-1
TGTGCCAGCAGTGTAGGGACTAGAGGATCGGGGGAGACCCAGTACTTC
CASSVGTRGSGETQYF
>NA|TRBJ2-5|TRBD2|TRBV7-3
TGTGCCAGCAGCTTAAATTCGGGACTAGCGGGGGGGCCGGAGACCCAGTACTTC
CASSLNSGLAGGPETQYF
>NA|TRBJ2-5|TRBD1|TRBV5-1
TGCGCCAGCAGCGCAACAGGGGGTAGGGAGACCCAGTACTTC
CASSATGGRETQYF
>NA|TRBJ2-7|TRBD1|TRBV10-3
TGTGCCATCAGTGGAACAGGGGGCTCCTACGAGCAGTACTTC
CAISGTGGSYEQYF
>NA|TRBJ1-2|NA|TRBV9
TGTGCCAGCAGCGTAGATACGGTGGACTATGGCTACACCTTC
CASSVDTVDYGYTF
>NA|TRBJ2-7|TRBD2|TRBV25-1
TGTGCCAGCAGTGCGAGCGGGAGCGGGTCCTACGAGCAGTACTTC
CASSASGSGSYEQYF